Listed here are 2 T cell receptor beta chains from one sample, sequenced in a study of T cell repertoires in cytomegalovirus infection (dated by TCRdb to between 2018 and 2021). TCRdb lists the instrument as Illumina HiSeq 1500. The public sequencing data were trimmed at Q25 with fastp and processed into clonotypes with MiXCR by TCRdb, which kept only in-frame beta chains. Rows are unified per CDR3 protein, each entry keeping the most common DNA and genes. Across this sample there are 400,000 or so distinct CDR3 sequences, with 15% to 20% seen only once. The leading ten clones occupy around 8.6% of the sample. The sample comprised PBMCs. Receptor source: a human donor in good health (CMV status not recorded). Some clones in this sample may be carry-over from other donors' samples.

This clonotype was picked up a small number of times. The chain recombines TRBV11-2 with TRBJ2-7; D may match TRBD1 or TRBD2 (5 bases each). V was clipped by 5 bases and J by 6 bases, with 5 bases between them. Germline V gene data show CDR1 as SGHAT and CDR2 as FQNNGV. The CDR3 covers 10 residues. The CDR3 protein is CASSGGEQYF. The CDR3 DNA is TGTGCCAGCAGCGGGGGCGAGCAGTACTTC.

In its sample, this clonotype was seen a few times. CDR3 sequence reads: CSVVRESYEQYF. In DNA form, the CDR3 reads TGCAGCGTTGTGCGGGAGTCGTACGAGCAGTACTTC. The chain is built from TRBV29-1 and TRBJ2-7; TRBD2 agrees at 7 bases. The V segment lost 4 bases and the J segment 4 bases; nucleotides outside the gene matches: 4. CDR1 SQVTM and CDR2 ANQGSEA come from the germline V gene. The CDR3 length is 12 residues.